This entry lists 28 T cell receptor beta chains sequenced from one sample in a study of T cells in Graves' hyperthyroidism and ophthalmopathy. Amplification of TCR beta CDR3 regions used RNA as the template. TCR CDR3 underwent first-round RT-PCR with the HTBI primer set. TCRdb independently ran MiXCR on the multiplex PCR reads; one entry per CDR3 protein. This table holds approximately 600,000 distinct CDR3 sequences, around 14% found once. Sample: blood. The source is a woman aged 18-30 years with Graves' ophthalmopathy.

This clonotype was found many times. The chain recombines TRBV2 with TRBJ2-7, with D uncertain. This CDR3 has 11 amino acids. Per germline, CDR1 SNHLY and CDR2 FYNNEI. Trimming left V 10 bases short and J 2 bases short, with 9 bases between. CDR3 protein: CATYHPYEQYF. The CDR3 nucleotides read TGTGCCACCTACCACCCCTACGAGCAGTACTTC.

This clonotype was seen ten or more times. This chain uses TRBV20-1 with TRBJ2-7; D unclear. V shed 4 bases and J shed 2 bases, with 15 bases lying between them. The CDR3 extends over 14 amino acids. CDR1 is DFQATT, CDR2 SNEGSKA, per germline (reference sequence). The CDR3 bases are TGCAGTGCTATCGCCCAAGGCAAAGCCTACGAGCAGTACTTC. This encodes CSAIAQGKAYEQYF.

At least ten counts were recorded for this clonotype. The chain joins TRBV6-2 or TRBV6-3 to TRBJ1-2; 7 positions match TRBD1. Germline CDR1 reads MNHEY; CDR2 reads SVGEGT. The ends lost 2 bases at V and 2 bases at J; junction bases unmatched: 2. The CDR3 spans 14 residues. The CDR3 DNA reads TGTGCCAGCAGTTACCAGACAGGGAACTATGGCTACACCTTC. The encoded protein is CASSYQTGNYGYTF.

In the case of this clonotype: With a much larger clone just one base away, this may be a read error. The rearrangement joins TRBV12-3 or TRBV12-4 to TRBJ2-7, with 8 bases matching TRBD1. With V trimmed by 2 bases and J by 2 bases, 8 bases remained unmatched. The CDR3 is 16 residues long. CDR3 DNA sequence: TGTGCCAGCAGTTTAAGGACAGGGCTGCCACCCTACGAGCAGTACTTC. Its protein product is CASSLRTGLPPYEQYF.

This clonotype has a count of ten or more. The CDR3 coding sequence is TGTGCCAGCAGCTTCTTACAGAGTGATACGCAGTATTTT. Translation: CASSFLQSDTQYF. This chain connects TRBV7-2 to TRBJ2-3; no firm D call. In germline, CDR1 is SGHTA, CDR2 FQGNSA. The CDR3 totals 13 residues. Trimming removed 3 bases at V and 6 bases at J, with 10 bases between.

The chain recombines TRBV4-1 with TRBJ1-2, with D perhaps matching TRBD1 (5 bases). Germline lookup yields CDR1 MGHRA and CDR2 YSYEKL. The CDR3 is 14 amino acids. Trimming stripped 4 bases from V and 4 bases from J, with 13 bases between. CDR3 coding DNA: TGCGCCAGCAGCCTACGGGGGGGACCCTATGGCTACACCTTC. Translating gives CASSLRGGPYGYTF.

The CDR3 loop reads CATTAPGRYNSPLHF. The CDR3 DNA reads TGTGCCACCACAGCTCCGGGACGTTATAATTCACCCCTCCACTTT. This rearrangement joins TRBV10-3 to TRBJ1-6; the D gene is possibly TRBD1 (5 bases). The length of the CDR3 is 15 residues. In germline, CDR1 is ENHRY, CDR2 SYGVKD. V lost 10 bases and J lost 4, with 17 bases in between.

The table lists this clonotype with a few counts. The chain couples TRBV2 to TRBJ1-6, with unresolved D. The CDR3 is 13 amino acids. V was shortened by 7 bases and J by 5 bases, with 9 bases between the two germline ends. Germline assignment: CDR1 SNHLY and CDR2 FYNNEI. For the CDR3, the DNA is TGTGCCAGCAATCCGGAAGATAATTCACCCCTCCACTTT. Translating gives CASNPEDNSPLHF.

This chain links TRBV29-1 with TRBJ1-1; tentative D call: TRBD1 (5 bases). CDR1 and CDR2 (germline): SQVTM, ANQGSEA. The CDR3 length is 12 residues. The V gene lost 3 bases and the J gene lost 11 bases, with 16 bases spanning the gap. Written as DNA, the CDR3 is TGCAGCGTTGACTGGGGGGTTAGTGGGGCTTTCTTT. Translated, it gives CSVDWGVSGAFF. The full variable domain, completed using reference TRBV29-1 and TRBJ1-1, is SAVISQKPSRDICQRGTSLTIQCQVDSQVTMMFWYRQQPGQSLTLIATANQGSEATYESGFVIDKFPISRPNLTFSTLTVSNMSPEDSSIYLCSVDWGVSGAFFGQGTRLTVV.

This clonotype occurred a few times. V and J are TRBV18 and TRBJ2-4; D unclear. Trimming cost V 3 bases and J 6 bases, with 21 bases left between them. In germline, CDR1 is KGHSH, CDR2 LQKENI. CDR3 length: 17 residues. Here the CDR3 reads CASSPFSGPLNPNIQYF. The DNA of the CDR3 is TGTGCCAGCTCACCCTTCTCAGGACCTCTGAACCCAAACATTCAGTACTTC.

This clonotype appeared many times. The chain recombines TRBV7-9 with TRBJ2-7; 10 bases line up with TRBD2. Per the germline V gene, CDR1 is SEHNR and CDR2 is FQNEAQ (reference sequence). This CDR3 region has 15 residues. V was pared by 3 bases and J by 2 bases, with 4 bases of the junction left unmatched. The CDR3 loop reads CASSFKAGGAYEQYF. CDR3 coding DNA: TGTGCCAGCAGCTTCAAAGCGGGAGGGGCCTACGAGCAGTACTTC. Full variable domain (rest looked up from reference TRBV7-9 and TRBJ2-7): DTGVSQNPRHKITKRGQNVTFRCDPISEHNRLYWYRQTLGQGPEFLTYFQNEAQLEKSRLLSDRFSAERPKGSFSTLEIQRTEQGDSAMYLCASSFKAGGAYEQYFGPGTRLTVT.

This clonotype was seen once. Sequence at one end of the junction differs from germline and may be a read error. The chain links TRBV2 to TRBJ2-1, with TRBD2 matching over 8 bases. From germline, CDR1 is SNHLY and CDR2 FYNNEI. This CDR3 contains 14 residues. CDR3 DNA: TGTGCCAGCAGTCATAGCGGGATTCCCAATGGGCAGTTCTTC. It translates to CASSHSGIPNGQFF.

The rearrangement joins TRBV24-1 to TRBJ2-2; no clear D. The length of the CDR3 is 13 residues. Germline values: CDR1 KGHDR, CDR2 SFDVKD. The V end was cut by 6 bases, the J end by 5 bases, with 9 bases between. The CDR3 reads CATSTSLTGELFF. In DNA, the CDR3 is TGTGCCACCAGTACCAGTTTAACCGGGGAGCTGTTTTTT.

This chain uses TRBV4-2 with TRBJ2-7, with TRBD2 matching over 7 bases. CDR1 and CDR2 from the germline V gene are LGHNA and YNFKEQ. This CDR3 has 16 amino acids. V lost 0 bases to trimming and J lost 2 bases; unmatched junction nucleotides: 7. CDR3 loop: CASSQDADGGAYEQYF. The CDR3 region has the DNA TGTGCCAGCAGCCAAGATGCCGATGGGGGGGCCTACGAGCAGTACTTC.

In this sample, this clonotype turned up many times. The rearrangement links TRBV11-2 to TRBJ2-7, with TRBD1 as a possible D gene (6 bases). The CDR3 spans 15 residues. Looked up from germline, CDR1 is SGHAT and CDR2 is FQNNGV. V was trimmed by 5 bases and J by 1 base, leaving 15 bases between them. The CDR3 DNA reads TGTGCCAGCAGCCTACCCAGGGGATGGTCCTACGAGCAGTACTTC. Its protein is CASSLPRGWSYEQYF.

This clonotype was counted ten times or more. This chain links TRBV2 with TRBJ1-5; TRBD1 matches at 10 bases. Germline CDR1 reads SNHLY; CDR2 reads FYNNEI. With V trimmed by 8 bases and J by 4 bases, 8 bases remained unmatched. There are 15 residues in the CDR3. The CDR3 region has the DNA TGTGCCAGCGGGACCGGGACAGGGGCGAATCAGCCCCAGCATTTT. Translated: CASGTGTGANQPQHF.

This clonotype occurred many times. The chain is built from TRBV9 and TRBJ2-1; the D is unclear. The CDR3 runs to 14 residues. The germline V gene has CDR1 SGDLS and CDR2 YYNGEE. V dropped 0 bases and J dropped 5 bases, with 9 bases sitting between them. In DNA, the CDR3 is TGTGCCAGCAGCGTAGTGGGCGGTAACAATGAGCAGTTCTTC. Translation gives CASSVVGGNNEQFF.

This clonotype was counted at least ten times. The chain links TRBV11-3 to TRBJ2-2; D uncertain. Germline V gene sequence: CDR1 SGHNT, CDR2 YENEEA. The CDR3 sequence is 14 residues long. The V gene lost 3 bases and the J gene lost 5 bases, with 10 bases spanning the gap. CDR3 sequence (DNA): TGTGCCAGCAGCTTTAGATCGGGTACCGGGGAGCTGTTTTTT. Translation: CASSFRSGTGELFF. The entire variable domain, with the rest obtained from reference TRBV11-3 and TRBJ2-2, is as follows: EAGVVQSPRYKIIEKKQPVAFWCNPISGHNTLYWYLQNLGQGPELLIRYENEEAVDDSQLPKDRFSAERLKGVDSTLKIQPAELGDSAVYLCASSFRSGTGELFFGEGSRLTVL.

This clonotype occurred many times. The gene calls are TRBV20-1 and TRBJ2-1, with D possibly matching TRBD2 (7 bases). Germline V lookup: CDR1 DFQATT, CDR2 SNEGSKA (reference sequence). Trimming removed 3 bases at V and 9 bases at J, with 15 bases between. The length of the CDR3 is 13 residues. The CDR3 region has the DNA TGCAGTGCTAGGAGGGGGGGGGCGGGTGAGCAGTTCTTC. This codes for CSARRGGAGEQFF.

The chain employs TRBV5-1 and TRBJ2-1; 9 bases align to TRBD1. Looked up from germline, CDR1 is SGHRS and CDR2 is YFSETQ. V shed 8 bases, J shed 8 bases, and the junction held 14 bases outside the gene matches. The CDR3 is 15 amino acids. The CDR3 nucleotides read TGCGCCAGTTCACCGGGACAGGGATTAGGGGATGAGCAGTTCTTC. This encodes CASSPGQGLGDEQFF.

At least ten counts were recorded for this clonotype. This sequence joins TRBV10-3 and TRBJ1-5, with D unresolved. Trimming removed 3 bases from V and 0 bases from J, with 9 bases in between. Germline-derived CDR1 and CDR2 are ENHRY and SYGVKD. This CDR3 region has 15 residues. CDR3 DNA sequence: TGTGCCATCAGTGACCACAGAGGTAGCAATCAGCCCCAGCATTTT. As protein: CAISDHRGSNQPQHF.

This clonotype was recorded many times. The rearrangement uses TRBV12-3 or TRBV12-4 and TRBJ2-3, with 8 positions matching TRBD2. This CDR3 is built from 17 residues. V gave up 7 bases and J gave up 0 bases; unmatched junction bases: 12. CDR3 bases: TGTGCCAGCAACGGAGCGGGAACGGGGGGGAGCACAGATACGCAGTATTTT. Protein sequence: CASNGAGTGGSTDTQYF.

V usage is TRBV5-1 and J usage is TRBJ1-1; 9 bases match TRBD1. Losses at the gene ends were 3 bases for V and 1 base for J; bases not matched to a gene: 4. The CDR3 consists of 15 residues. Germline CDR1 is SGHRS and CDR2 is YFSETQ. CDR3 region: CASSWGDRENTEAFF. The CDR3 DNA is TGCGCCAGCAGCTGGGGGGACAGGGAGAACACTGAAGCTTTCTTT. Drawing the rest from reference TRBV5-1 and TRBJ1-1, the complete variable domain is KAGVTQTPRYLIKTRGQQVTLSCSPISGHRSVSWYQQTPGQGLQFLFEYFSETQRNKGNFPGRFSGRQFSNSRSEMNVSTLELGDSALYLCASSWGDRENTEAFFGQGTRLTVV.

This clonotype turned up a few times. This chain links TRBV6-2 or TRBV6-3 with TRBJ1-2; D is perhaps TRBD1 (6 bases). Deletions cut 2 bases from V and 4 bases from J, with 11 bases between. The CDR3 consists of 14 residues. CDR1 MNHEY and CDR2 SVGEGT come from the germline V gene. CDR3 coding DNA: TGTGCCAGCAGTTACCCCCGACAGGCCTATGGCTACACCTTC. Its translation is CASSYPRQAYGYTF.

This clonotype was seen a handful of times. A much larger clone is a single base away; this may be a read error. This chain uses TRBV28 with TRBJ2-7; 10 bases are shared with TRBD2. From germline, CDR1 is MDHEN and CDR2 SYDVKM. Trimming cost V 2 bases and J 6 bases; bases outside gene matches: 10. The CDR3 runs to 16 residues. CDR3 residues: CASSLITSGTLCEQYF. The CDR3 DNA sequence: TGTGCCAGCAGTTTAATAACTAGCGGGACTCTATGCGAGCAGTACTTC.

Comment on this clonotype: An end of the junction does not agree with germline; a read error may underlie this. This chain uses TRBV28 with TRBJ2-1; D is possibly TRBD2 (6 bases). The J call may be wrong; the DNA end is better matched by TRBJ2-7. Germline CDR1 reads MDHEN; CDR2 reads SYDVKM. There are 15 residues in the CDR3. In DNA form, the CDR3 reads TGTGCCGGCAGCCCCCTCACTAGCTCCTACAATGAGCAGTACTTC. This gives the protein CAGSPLTSSYNEQYF.

This clonotype was counted a few times. V and J are TRBV14 and TRBJ2-2; 8 bases align to TRBD2. V shed 0 bases, J shed 5 bases, and the junction held 8 bases outside the gene matches. The CDR3 loop spans 17 amino acids. Germline V gene sequence: CDR1 SGHDN, CDR2 FVKESK. The CDR3 spells CASSQDREGLWTGELFF. The CDR3 DNA reads as TGTGCCAGCAGCCAAGATCGGGAGGGGCTGTGGACCGGGGAGCTGTTTTTT.

This clonotype was seen a few times. The CDR3 loop is CASSPLQRGVEKLFF. The DNA of the CDR3 is TGTGCCAGCTCACCCCTCCAGAGAGGGGTCGAAAAACTGTTTTTT. V is TRBV18 and J is TRBJ1-4; D may be TRBD1 (5 bases). The CDR3 is made up of 15 amino acids. Germline V gene lookup returns CDR1 KGHSH and CDR2 LQKENI. The V and J ends lost 3 bases and 8 bases respectively, with 16 bases between them.